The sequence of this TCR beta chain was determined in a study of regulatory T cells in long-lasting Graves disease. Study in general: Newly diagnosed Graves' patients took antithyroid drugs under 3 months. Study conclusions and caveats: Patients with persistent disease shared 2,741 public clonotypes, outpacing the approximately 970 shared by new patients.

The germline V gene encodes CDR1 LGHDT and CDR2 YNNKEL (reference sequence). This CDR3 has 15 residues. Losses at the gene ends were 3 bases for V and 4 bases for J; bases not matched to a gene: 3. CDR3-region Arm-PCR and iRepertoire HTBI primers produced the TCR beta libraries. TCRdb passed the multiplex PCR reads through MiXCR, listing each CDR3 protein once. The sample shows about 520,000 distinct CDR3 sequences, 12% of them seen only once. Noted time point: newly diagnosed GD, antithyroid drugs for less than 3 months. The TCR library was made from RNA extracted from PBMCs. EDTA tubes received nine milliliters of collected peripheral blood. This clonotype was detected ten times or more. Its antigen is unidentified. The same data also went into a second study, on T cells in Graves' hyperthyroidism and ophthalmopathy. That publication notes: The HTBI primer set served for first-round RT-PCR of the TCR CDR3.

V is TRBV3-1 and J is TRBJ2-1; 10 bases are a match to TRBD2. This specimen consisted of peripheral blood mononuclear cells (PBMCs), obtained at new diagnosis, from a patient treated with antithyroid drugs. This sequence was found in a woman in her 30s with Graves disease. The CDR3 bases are TGTGCCAGCAGCCATAGCGGGAGGCCTTACAATGAGCAGTTCTTC. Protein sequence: CASSHSGRPYNEQFF.